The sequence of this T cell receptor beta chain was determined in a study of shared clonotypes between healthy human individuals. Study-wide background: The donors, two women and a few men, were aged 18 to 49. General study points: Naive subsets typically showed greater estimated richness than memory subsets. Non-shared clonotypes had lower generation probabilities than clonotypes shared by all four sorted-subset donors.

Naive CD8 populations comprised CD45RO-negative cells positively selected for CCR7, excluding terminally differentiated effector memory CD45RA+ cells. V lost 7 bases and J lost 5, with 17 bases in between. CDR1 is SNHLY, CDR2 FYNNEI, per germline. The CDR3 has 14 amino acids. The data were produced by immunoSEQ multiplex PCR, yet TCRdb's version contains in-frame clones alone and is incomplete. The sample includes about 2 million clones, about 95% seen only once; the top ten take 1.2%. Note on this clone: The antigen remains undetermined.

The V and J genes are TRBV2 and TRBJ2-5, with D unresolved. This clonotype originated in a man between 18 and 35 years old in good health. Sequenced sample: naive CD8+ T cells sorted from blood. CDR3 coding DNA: TGTGCCAGCACCTTGTGGGTTGGGCGGGAGACCCAGTACTTC. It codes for CASTLWVGRETQYF.